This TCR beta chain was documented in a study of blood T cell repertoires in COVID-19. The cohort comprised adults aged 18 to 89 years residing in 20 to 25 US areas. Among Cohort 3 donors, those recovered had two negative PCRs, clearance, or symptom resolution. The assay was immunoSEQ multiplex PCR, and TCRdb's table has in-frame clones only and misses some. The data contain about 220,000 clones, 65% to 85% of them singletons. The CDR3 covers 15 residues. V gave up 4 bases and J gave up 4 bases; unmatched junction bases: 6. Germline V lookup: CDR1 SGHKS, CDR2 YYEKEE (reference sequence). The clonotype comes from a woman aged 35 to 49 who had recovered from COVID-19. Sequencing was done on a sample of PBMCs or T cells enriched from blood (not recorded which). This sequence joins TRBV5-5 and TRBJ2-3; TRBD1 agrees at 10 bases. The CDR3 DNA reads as TGTGCCAGCAGCACCCGGGACAGGGGTCCAGATACGCAGTATTTT. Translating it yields CASSTRDRGPDTQYF. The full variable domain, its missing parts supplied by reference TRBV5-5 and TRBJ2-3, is DAGVTQSPTHLIKTRGQQVTLRCSPISGHKSVSWYQQVLGQGPQFIFQYYEKEERGRGNFPDRFSARQFPNYSSELNVNALLLGDSALYLCASSTRDRGPDTQYFGPGTRLTVL.